This T cell receptor beta chain was recorded in a study of blood T cell repertoires in COVID-19 (TCRdb year 2020). About the study as a whole: Samples covering the acute and convalescent phases of COVID-19 were provided by collaborators in the United States, Italy and Spain. The prospective study material was composed of cDNA or gDNA derived from T cells, B-cell-depleted T cells, or PBMCs. Deeply sampled blood TCRbeta repertoires from subjects exposed to, actively infected with, or recovered from COVID-19 were included in the dataset. The repertoires were released in a freely available public database meant as a resource for research on the immune response to SARS-CoV-2. The samples were drawn from two sources: the first 160 participants of the ongoing ImmuneRACE study, and 1,254 subjects contributed by 6 global collaborators. A de-identified subject ID, COVID-19 status, age in years and sex were almost always included in the sample metadata. Where HLA class I and class II types were available, the types were taken from metadata supplied by the sample provider, not from assay-based typing. The research as a whole found: The amount of clinical and demographic metadata varied by source and participant and was provided uncurated.

The collaborating institutions used their own protocols to collect whole blood in K2EDTA tubes. For TCRbeta analysis, collaborators shipped samples as frozen whole blood, isolated PBMCs, or DNA extracted from either of those sample types. Reading from cysteine to phenylalanine, the CDR3 counts 14 amino acids. Left in the record is the CDR3 DNA by itself, 42 bases read in frame from the first base. CDR1 SGHDT and CDR2 YYEEEE are derived from the germline V gene. Clipping removes 3 bases from V and 3 bases from J, with 5 as the unmatched junction base count. TCRbeta CDR3 regions were amplified from genomic DNA using the immunoSEQ Assay, a bias-controlled multiplex PCR. The study's processing was this. The number of nucleated cells in each sample was estimated by amplification of reference gene primers within the assay. To quantify the absolute abundance of each unique TCRbeta CDR3 rearrangement, sequence reads were collapsed and filtered. For each sample, productive Simpson clonality was calculated by taking the square root of Simpson's diversity index across productive rearrangements. Drawn from immuneACCESS, this table holds only the in-frame rearrangements with V and J called that TCRdb kept. Clones are partly lost; checked studies trace under half to an unresolved V gene and leave the rest unexplained. That table is the source of V, J and clone size, and D and trimming were worked out from the DNA. For this sample there are about 99,000 clones; roughly nine tenths appear just once. The ten biggest clones cover around 6.2% of the sample.

With regard to this clone: This clone's antigen is unknown. Per-base qualities were not stored, and no clone one base away is much larger.

Sequenced: peripheral blood. The sequence derives from a human donor in a cohort sampled during active COVID-19. This chain is built from TRBV5-6 and TRBJ2-7; 8 middle bases align to TRBD1. The nucleotide sequence reads as follows: TGTGCCAGCAGCTGGACAGGGTCTTACTACGAGCAGTACTTC. This gives the protein CASSWTGSYYEQYF.